Below, one TCR beta chain is given with its context. The antigen is unknown. This entry belongs to a study of radiotherapy plus CTLA-4 blockade in lung cancer. The wider study: The study recorded objective responses in approximately 19% of patients and disease control in around 31%. Study outcomes and limitations: In blood, TCR clones derived from the tumor expanded after radiotherapy plus ipilimumab.

The data were produced by immunoSEQ multiplex PCR, yet TCRdb's version contains in-frame clones alone and is incomplete. Of about 84,000 clones detected, 72% appear once; the ten largest clones hold around 15%. Focal radiation was given together with CTLA-4 blockade (ipilimumab) to patients with chemo-refractory metastatic non-small-cell lung cancer. Germline assignment: CDR1 LGHNA and CDR2 YNFKEQ. This CDR3 is 15 amino acids long. J gave up 5 bases and V 1 base, and 8 bases lay outside the gene matches. This TCR was sampled from a human donor with non-small cell lung cancer that progressed on radiotherapy plus ipilimumab. Sequenced material: peripheral blood, taken from a patient treated with radiotherapy plus ipilimumab. This chain joins TRBV4-2 and TRBJ2-7, with 7 bases fitting TRBD2. For the CDR3, the DNA is TGTGCCAGCAGCCAAGGGGGAGGGAAATACAACGAGCAGTACTTC. This sequence encodes CASSQGGGKYNEQYF.